This is a list of T cell receptor beta chains from one sample in a study of blood T cell repertoires in COVID-19. The method was immunoSEQ multiplex PCR; TCRdb's version includes in-frame clones alone and lacks a portion of them. The repertoire consists of about 50,000 clones, with about 85% occurring once and the leading ten covering approximately 15%. Sequences were obtained from peripheral blood. All receptors come from a human donor in a cohort sampled during active COVID-19. Both conserved end residues are part of each CDR3. D genes are given only for firm matches. Clone size is given for some rows only: seen once, a few or many times, or a class if the clone is expanded.

len,abundance,d_gene,j_gene,v_gene,CDR3aa,CDR3nt
16,.,.,TRBJ1-6,TRBV6-2/TRBV6-3,CASSYSGRSYNSPLHF,TGTGCCAGCAGTTACTCGGGGCGCTCCTATAATTCACCCCTCCACTTT
13,.,.,TRBJ2-7,TRBV28,CASRPGQSYEQYF,TGTGCCAGCAGACCCGGACAGTCCTACGAGCAGTACTTC
16,.,.,TRBJ1-4,TRBV7-9,CASSRTRAGSNEKLFF,TGTGCCAGCAGCCGGACGAGAGCCGGGAGCAATGAAAAACTGTTTTTT
16,.,.,TRBJ1-3,TRBV15,CATSTRDSPSGNTIYF,TGTGCCACCAGCACCCGGGACTCTCCCTCTGGAAACACCATATATTTT
18,.,.,TRBJ2-2,TRBV19,CASNPFKDRRGFTGELFF,TGTGCCAGTAATCCCTTCAAAGACAGGCGAGGATTCACCGGGGAGCTGTTTTTT
13,.,.,TRBJ1-2,TRBV7-8,CASRDDVGNGYTF,TGTGCCAGCAGAGACGACGTCGGGAATGGCTACACCTTC
14,.,TRBD1,TRBJ1-3,TRBV6-5,CASSLYRGTDTIYF,TGTGCCAGCAGTTTGTACAGGGGAACGGACACCATATATTTT
13,.,TRBD2,TRBJ2-7,TRBV30,CAWSVRLAGEQYF,TGTGCCTGGAGTGTAAGGCTAGCGGGTGAGCAGTACTTC
14,.,.,TRBJ1-3,TRBV2,CASRAQGPGNTIYF,TGTGCCAGCAGAGCTCAGGGGCCTGGAAACACCATATATTTT
12,.,.,TRBJ2-3,TRBV7-2,CASSRYTDTQYF,TGTGCCAGCAGCCGCTACACAGATACGCAGTATTTT
13,.,TRBD1,TRBJ1-2,TRBV6-2/TRBV6-3,CASSRGQGYGYTF,TGTGCCAGCAGCCGGGGACAGGGGTATGGCTACACCTTC
15,few,.,TRBJ1-4,TRBV28,CASSTWGPTNEKLFF,TGTGCCAGCAGCACGTGGGGGCCAACTAATGAAAAACTGTTTTTT
14,.,.,TRBJ1-5,TRBV6-6,CASSYEGVNQPQHF,TGTGCCAGCAGTTACGAGGGGGTCAATCAGCCCCAGCATTTT
14,few,.,TRBJ2-7,TRBV18,CASSVGDTAYEQYF,TGTGCCAGCTCAGTGGGCGACACTGCCTACGAGCAGTACTTC
15,.,TRBD1,TRBJ1-4,TRBV28,CASSSPQGVGEKLFF,TGTGCCAGCAGTTCACCACAGGGGGTAGGGGAAAAACTGTTTTTT
15,few,.,TRBJ2-2,TRBV6-5,CASSYSQGHTGELFF,TGTGCCAGCAGTTACTCCCAGGGTCACACCGGGGAGCTGTTTTTT
12,.,TRBD2,TRBJ2-7,TRBV12-3/TRBV12-4,CASTSGPYEQYF,TGTGCCAGCACTAGCGGACCCTACGAGCAGTACTTC
14,.,TRBD1,TRBJ1-1,TRBV19,CASHSWDRAYEAFF,TGTGCCAGTCACTCCTGGGACAGGGCGTATGAAGCTTTCTTT
15,.,.,TRBJ2-7,TRBV6-5,CASSGDSRPSYEQYF,TGTGCCAGCAGCGGAGACAGCCGGCCCTCCTACGAGCAGTACTTC
15,.,TRBD1,TRBJ2-2,TRBV19,CASSPGGRKTGELFF,TGTGCCAGTAGTCCAGGGGGTCGGAAGACCGGGGAGCTGTTTTTT
16,.,.,TRBJ1-5,TRBV28,CASSLGGASSNQPQHF,TGTGCCAGCAGTTTAGGGGGGGCCAGTAGCAATCAGCCCCAGCATTTT
13,.,.,TRBJ2-7,TRBV4-1,CASSQEGGYEQYF,TGCGCCAGCAGCCAAGAGGGGGGCTACGAGCAGTACTTC
12,.,.,TRBJ2-1,TRBV28,CASSTGMNEQFF,TGTGCCAGCAGTACAGGGATGAATGAGCAGTTCTTC
15,.,TRBD1,TRBJ1-1,TRBV28,CASSLRRTGGTEAFF,TGTGCCAGCAGTTTGCGTAGGACAGGGGGTACTGAAGCTTTCTTT
13,.,.,TRBJ2-6,TRBV5-4,CASSLTGANVLTF,TGTGCCAGCAGCTTGACAGGGGCCAACGTCCTGACTTTC
13,once,TRBD2,TRBJ2-1,TRBV10-3,CAISLAAEGEQFF,TGTGCCATCAGTCTAGCGGCGGAGGGTGAGCAGTTCTTC
13,.,.,TRBJ2-7,TRBV7-9,CASSSRLPEEQYF,TGTGCCAGCAGCTCCCGTCTACCGGAGGAGCAGTACTTC
15,.,TRBD2,TRBJ2-3,TRBV29-1,CSVVAGVLLTDTQYF,TGCAGCGTTGTAGCGGGAGTTCTTCTCACAGATACGCAGTATTTT
12,.,.,TRBJ1-1,TRBV19,CASSHETGTAFF,TGTGCCAGTAGTCACGAGACAGGTACAGCTTTCTTT
16,.,TRBD2,TRBJ2-1,TRBV4-3,CASSARLAGSYNEQFF,TGCGCCAGCAGCGCCCGACTAGCGGGGTCCTACAATGAGCAGTTCTTC
14,.,.,TRBJ1-5,TRBV15,CATSRRGAGQPQHF,TGTGCCACCAGCAGACGGGGGGCTGGGCAGCCCCAGCATTTT
16,.,TRBD2,TRBJ2-3,TRBV5-1,CASSLSATSGADTQYF,TGCGCCAGCAGCTTGTCCGCGACCAGCGGGGCAGATACGCAGTATTTT
14,.,TRBD1,TRBJ1-6,TRBV5-1,CASSLGQGFSPLHF,TGCGCCAGCAGCTTGGGACAGGGTTTTTCACCCCTCCACTTT
15,.,TRBD1,TRBJ1-1,TRBV6-5,CASSTAGTGVPEAFF,TGTGCCAGCAGCACAGCCGGGACAGGGGTGCCTGAAGCTTTCTTT
16,.,TRBD1,TRBJ1-2,TRBV5-6,CASSRTGEPAGYGYTF,TGTGCCAGCAGCCGGACAGGGGAGCCCGCAGGGTATGGCTACACCTTC
15,few,.,TRBJ1-6,TRBV9,CASSVWGQGNSPLHF,TGTGCCAGCAGCGTATGGGGGCAAGGGAATTCACCCCTCCACTTT